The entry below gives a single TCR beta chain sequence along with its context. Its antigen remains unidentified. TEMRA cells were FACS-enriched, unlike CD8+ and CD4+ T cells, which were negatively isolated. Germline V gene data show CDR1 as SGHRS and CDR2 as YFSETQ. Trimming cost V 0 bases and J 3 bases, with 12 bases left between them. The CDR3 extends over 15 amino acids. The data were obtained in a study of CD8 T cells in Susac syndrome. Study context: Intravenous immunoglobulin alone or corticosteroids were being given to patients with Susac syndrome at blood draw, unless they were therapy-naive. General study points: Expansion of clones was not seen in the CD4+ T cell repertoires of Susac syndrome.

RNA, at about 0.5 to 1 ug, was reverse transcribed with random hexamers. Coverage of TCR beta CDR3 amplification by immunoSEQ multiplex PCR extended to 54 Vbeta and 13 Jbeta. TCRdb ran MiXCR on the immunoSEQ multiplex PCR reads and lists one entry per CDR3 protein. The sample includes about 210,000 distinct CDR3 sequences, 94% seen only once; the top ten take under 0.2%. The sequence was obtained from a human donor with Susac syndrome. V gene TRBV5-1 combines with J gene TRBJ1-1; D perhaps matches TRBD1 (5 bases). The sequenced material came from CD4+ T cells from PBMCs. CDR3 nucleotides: TGCGCCAGCAGCTTGGGGGGGGTATCCCACACTGAAGCTTTCTTT. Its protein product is CASSLGGVSHTEAFF.